This T cell receptor (beta chain) appears in the sequencing data of a study of blood T cell repertoires in COVID-19 (dated by TCRdb to 2020 to 2021). For the wider study: Collaborator samples came from the United States, Italy and Spain and covered acute and convalescent phases of COVID-19. The prospective study material was composed of cDNA or gDNA derived from T cells, B-cell-depleted T cells, or PBMCs. The repertoires were made available in a free public database intended to serve as a resource for research on the immune response to SARS-CoV-2. Samples came from the ongoing ImmuneRACE study (first 160 participants) plus 1,254 subjects from 6 global collaborators. Where HLA class I and class II types were available, the types were taken from metadata supplied by the sample provider, not from assay-based typing. Nearly every sample came with metadata listing a de-identified subject ID, COVID-19 status, age in years and sex. Subjects who had been exposed to COVID-19, were actively infected with it, or had recovered from it provided the deeply sampled blood TCRbeta repertoires that made up the dataset. General study outcomes and caveats: Clinical and demographic metadata were provided uncurated, with the amount varying by source and participant.

Participants in the prospective study were enrolled through a virtual design, were aged roughly 18 to 100 years, and lived in fewer than 30 United States geographic areas. Cohort assignment in the prospective study relied on participant-reported clinical history from a screening survey and a study questionnaire. Recovered participants in ImmuneRACE Cohort 3 were defined by two consecutive negative NP/OP PCR tests, clearance by a healthcare professional, or resolution of symptoms. In the prospective study, whole blood, serum and a nasopharyngeal or oropharyngeal swab were collected from each participant by mobile phlebotomists. Prospective study participants could optionally give additional blood draws and questionnaires over an approximately two-month period. Prospective study blood samples were shipped either frozen or at room temperature before DNA extraction. TCRbeta CDR3 regions were amplified from genomic DNA using the immunoSEQ Assay, a bias-controlled multiplex PCR. Turning to the authors' computational methods: Nucleated cell counts per sample were estimated from amplification of reference gene primers within the assay. To quantify the absolute abundance of each unique TCRbeta CDR3 rearrangement, sequence reads were collapsed and filtered. Productive Simpson clonality was computed per sample as the square root of Simpson's diversity index over productive rearrangements. This immuneACCESS table, as held by TCRdb, lists in-frame sequences with V and J called but not all clones. Of the missing ones, under half trace to an unresolved V gene in checked studies; the others have no known cause. Clone size and the V and J calls come from that table; the DNA yielded D and trimming. The sample table contains 200,000 to 250,000 clones; only one count was recorded for 70% to 90% of them. The ten biggest clones cover approximately 10% of the sample.

To note about this clone: It has no known antigen specificity. Base quality data are lacking; no much larger clone is found one base away.

The cysteine opens and the phenylalanine closes a CDR3 of 13 amino acids. The read is trimmed to its CDR3 DNA, 39 bases read in frame from base 1. The clonotype was recovered from a man aged 25 to 40 who had recovered from COVID-19. The rearranged segments are TRBV21-1 and TRBJ1-5. TRBV21-1 is described as a pseudogene. Sequenced: PBMCs or T cells enriched from blood (not recorded which). The nucleotide sequence reads TGTGCCAGCAGCAAAGCACTCGGCGGGCCCCAGCATTTT. Translated, it reads CASSKALGGPQHF.